This TCR beta chain was recorded in a study of OX40 agonist ivuxolimab in advanced cancers. Repertoires were generated with immunoSEQ multiplex PCR, while TCRdb's copy carries only in-frame clones and drops some. The sample lists 150,000 to 190,000 clones, around 94% occurring once. Drawing of blood for sampling happened at baseline, at cycle 4 day 1, and at cycle 7 day 1. The CDR3 has 12 residues. Trimming stripped 4 bases from V and 2 bases from J, with 6 bases between. Germline V gives CDR1 SQVTM, CDR2 ANQGSEA. This clone was recorded a few times. Its target is unknown. Other DNA variants within this sample encode the same CDR3. General study results and limits: Partly responding patients at 0.1-3.0 mg/kg showed some of the smallest clonal expansion. The study found that CD8+ T cells averaged more expanded clones than CD4+.

The receptor comes from an adult with an advanced solid tumor such as melanoma, head and neck, liver or kidney cancer. Sequenced material: CD4+ or CD8+ T cells sorted from blood, taken in a trial of the OX40 agonist ivuxolimab. The chain combines TRBV29-1 with TRBJ1-5, with D hard to call. The CDR3 region is CSVGQGNQPQHF. DNA for the CDR3: TGCAGCGTTGGACAAGGCAATCAGCCCCAGCATTTT.